This T cell receptor beta chain was sequenced during a study of blood T cells in healthy people across ages. It was with a sample-barcoded 5' primer and a J-beta primer mix that a second PCR of roughly 7 to 12 cycles was run. TCRdb passed the 5' RACE reads through MiXCR, listing each CDR3 protein once. The table shows about 540,000 distinct CDR3 sequences, with around 24% occurring only once. With 0 bases removed from V and 5 bases from J, the gap between germline ends came to 11 bases. Germline CDR1 reads DFQATT; CDR2 reads SNEGSKA (reference sequence). CDR3 size: 13 residues. In addition, the sample was reused for a study of T cells of mothers and their children.

The sample consisted of blood. The chain is built from TRBV20-1 and TRBJ2-7; D is unresolved. This clonotype was sampled from a boy between 10 and 17 years old in good health. The CDR3 is CSARDFNRNEQYF. The CDR3 DNA sequence: TGCAGTGCTAGAGATTTTAACCGTAACGAGCAGTACTTC.